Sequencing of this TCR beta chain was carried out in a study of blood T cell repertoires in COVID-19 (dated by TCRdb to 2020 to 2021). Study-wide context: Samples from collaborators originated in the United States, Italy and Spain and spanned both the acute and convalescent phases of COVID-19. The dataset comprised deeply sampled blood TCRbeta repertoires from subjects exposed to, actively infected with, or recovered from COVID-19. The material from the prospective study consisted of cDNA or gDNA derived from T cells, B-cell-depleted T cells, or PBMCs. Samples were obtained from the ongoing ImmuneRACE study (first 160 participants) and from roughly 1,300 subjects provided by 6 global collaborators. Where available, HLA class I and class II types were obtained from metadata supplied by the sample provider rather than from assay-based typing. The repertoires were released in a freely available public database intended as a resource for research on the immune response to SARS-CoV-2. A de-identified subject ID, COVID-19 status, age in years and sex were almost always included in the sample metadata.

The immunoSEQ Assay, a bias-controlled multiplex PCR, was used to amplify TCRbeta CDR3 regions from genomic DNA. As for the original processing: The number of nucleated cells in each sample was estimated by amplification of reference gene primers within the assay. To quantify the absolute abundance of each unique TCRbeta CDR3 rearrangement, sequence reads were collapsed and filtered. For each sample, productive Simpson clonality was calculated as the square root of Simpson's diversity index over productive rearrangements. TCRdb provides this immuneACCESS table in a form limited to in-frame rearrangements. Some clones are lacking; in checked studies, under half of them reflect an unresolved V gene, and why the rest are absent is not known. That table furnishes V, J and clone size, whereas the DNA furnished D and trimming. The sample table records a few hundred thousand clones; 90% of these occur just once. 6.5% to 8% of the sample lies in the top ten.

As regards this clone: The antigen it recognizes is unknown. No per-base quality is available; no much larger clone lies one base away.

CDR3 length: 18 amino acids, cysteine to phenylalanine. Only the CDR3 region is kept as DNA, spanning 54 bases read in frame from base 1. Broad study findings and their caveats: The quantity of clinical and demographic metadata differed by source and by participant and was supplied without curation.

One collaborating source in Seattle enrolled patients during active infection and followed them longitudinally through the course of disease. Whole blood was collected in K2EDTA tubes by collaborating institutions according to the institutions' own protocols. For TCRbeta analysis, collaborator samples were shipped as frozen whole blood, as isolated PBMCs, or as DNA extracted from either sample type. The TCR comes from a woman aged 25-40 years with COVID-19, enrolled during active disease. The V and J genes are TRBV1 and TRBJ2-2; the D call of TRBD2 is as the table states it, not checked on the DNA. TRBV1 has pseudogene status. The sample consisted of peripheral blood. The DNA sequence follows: TGCACCAGCAGCCCCGGAGGACTAGCGGGAGGGCCCACCGGGGAGCTGTTTTTT. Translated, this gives CTSSPGGLAGGPTGELFF.